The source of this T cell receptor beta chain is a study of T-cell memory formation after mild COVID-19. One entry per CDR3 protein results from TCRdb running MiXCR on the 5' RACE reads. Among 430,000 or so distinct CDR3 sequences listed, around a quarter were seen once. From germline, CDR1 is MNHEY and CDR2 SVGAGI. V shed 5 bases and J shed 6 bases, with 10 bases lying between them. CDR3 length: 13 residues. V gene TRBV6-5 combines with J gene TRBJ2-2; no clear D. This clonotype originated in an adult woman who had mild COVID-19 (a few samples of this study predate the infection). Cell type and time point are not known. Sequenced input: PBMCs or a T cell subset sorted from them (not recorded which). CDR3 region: CASSPLPSGELFF. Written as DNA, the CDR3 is TGTGCCAGCAGTCCTCTACCATCCGGGGAGCTGTTTTTT.